These 25 T cell receptor beta chains were all obtained from the same sample, sequenced in a study of regulatory T cells in long-lasting Graves disease. Time point given: newly diagnosed GD, antithyroid drugs for less than 3 months. With RNA extracted from PBMCs as input, the TCR library was made. Libraries of TCR beta came from iRepertoire HTBI primers plus Arm-PCR of CDR3 regions. TCRdb recomputed calls from the multiplex PCR reads with MiXCR, one row per CDR3 protein. The data show more than 300,000 distinct CDR3 sequences, about a sixth seen once. A further study also used this sample, focusing on T cells in Graves' hyperthyroidism and ophthalmopathy.

The sample here was peripheral blood mononuclear cells (PBMCs), taken at new diagnosis, from a patient treated with antithyroid drugs. The source of these receptors is a woman aged 18-30 years with Graves disease.

The chain is built from TRBV6-2 or TRBV6-3 and TRBJ1-2; D unresolved. The ends were cut back, 1 base at V and 8 bases at J, with 20 bases in the middle. The CDR3 sequence is 16 residues long. In germline, CDR1 is MNHEY, CDR2 SVGEGT. The CDR3 DNA reads as TGTGCCAGCAGTTACTTGGCCCAGCCGGAAACGCGAGGCTACACCTTC. Residues: CASSYLAQPETRGYTF.

In regard to this clonotype: It may be a read error: a sequence one base away is much more abundant. This chain links TRBV7-2 with TRBJ2-1; unclear D gene. The CDR3 length is 12 residues. V lost 0 bases and J 6 bases, leaving 3 bases between the germline ends. Germline loops: CDR1 SGHTA, CDR2 FQGNSA. CDR3 protein: CASSLAFNEQFF. In nucleotides, the CDR3 is TGTGCCAGCAGCTTAGCTTTCAATGAGCAGTTCTTC. Variable domain in full (rest from reference TRBV7-2 and TRBJ2-1): GAGVSQSPSNKVTEKGKDVELRCDPISGHTALYWYRQSLGQGLEFLIYFQGNSAPDKSGLPSDRFSAERTGGSVSTLTIQRTQQEDSAVYLCASSLAFNEQFFGPGTRLTVL.

With regard to this clonotype: A far larger clone is just one base off, so this is likely a read error. V usage is TRBV7-8 and J usage is TRBJ1-5, with 8 bases that match TRBD1. Looked up from germline, CDR1 is SGHVS and CDR2 is FQNEAQ. The CDR3 sequence is 13 residues long. The CDR3 sequence: CAGSPDRDQPQHF. The CDR3, as DNA: TGTGCCGGCAGCCCGGACAGGGATCAGCCCCAGCATTTT.

The table lists this clonotype with many counts. This chain joins TRBV6-5 and TRBJ2-1, with D unresolved. Germline V gives CDR1 MNHEY, CDR2 SVGAGI. CDR3 length: 11 amino acids. V gave up 0 bases and J gave up 8 bases, with 2 bases separating them. CDR3 DNA: TGTGCCAGCAGTTACTCAGATGAGCAGTTCTTC. Amino acid sequence: CASSYSDEQFF.

V and J are TRBV9 and TRBJ2-7; the D gene could be TRBD1 or TRBD2 (5 bases each). The CDR3 sequence is 15 residues long. Looked up from germline, CDR1 is SGDLS and CDR2 is YYNGEE. Trimming pared 4 bases from V and 0 bases from J, leaving 14 bases between. The DNA for the CDR3 is TGTGCCAGCAGCCCCAACCGGGACGGCTCCTACGAGCAGTACTTC. It encodes CASSPNRDGSYEQYF.

Many counts were recorded for this clonotype. The chain recombines TRBV5-1 with TRBJ1-3; 9 bases are shared with TRBD1. CDR3 length: 15 amino acids. Germline V lookup: CDR1 SGHRS, CDR2 YFSETQ. The V and J ends lost 0 bases and 2 bases, in that order; junction bases with no gene match: 0. The CDR3 region is CASSLGTGAGNTIYF. The CDR3 region has the DNA TGCGCCAGCAGCTTGGGGACAGGGGCTGGAAACACCATATATTTT.

This clonotype was counted at least ten times. V is TRBV18 and J is TRBJ1-1, with 11 bases lining up with TRBD1. J was trimmed by 4 bases and V by 5 bases; bases with no gene match: 6. This CDR3 is built from 15 residues. Germline loops: CDR1 KGHSH, CDR2 LQKENI. The CDR3 loop reads CASSSGQGASTEAFF. The DNA of the CDR3 is TGTGCCAGCTCATCCGGACAGGGGGCTTCCACTGAAGCTTTCTTT.

This clonotype was seen repeatedly, ten times or more. The V call is TRBV20-1, the J call TRBJ2-1, with 10 bases matching TRBD2. Trimming at V came to 3 bases and at J to 6 bases, leaving 5 bases not matched to a gene. CDR3 size: 14 residues. The germline V gene has CDR1 DFQATT and CDR2 SNEGSKA (reference sequence). This CDR3 is CSASPLAGLNEQFF. The CDR3 nucleotides read TGCAGTGCTAGTCCACTAGCGGGACTCAATGAGCAGTTCTTC.

Notes on this clonotype: A much larger clone differs by one base, so this may be a read error. The conserved phenylalanine or tryptophan is not found at the CDR3 terminus, so this likely reflects a read error. V gene TRBV30 combines with J gene TRBJ2-1; D call uncertain. Trimming pared 4 bases from V and 3 bases from J, leaving 10 bases between. Germline CDR1 GTSNPN, CDR2 SVGIG (reference sequence). CDR3 length: 13 residues. The CDR3 sequence: CAWTGSDYNEQFL. DNA for the CDR3: TGTGCCTGGACGGGCAGCGACTACAATGAGCAGTTCCTC.

The V and J genes are TRBV10-2 and TRBJ2-3; D is ambiguous. This CDR3 is built from 14 residues. The germline gives CDR1 WSHSY, CDR2 SAAADI. Trimming stripped 6 bases from V and 3 bases from J, with 13 bases between. CDR3 bases: TGCGCCAGCAGGCGTTTTTTGGGGACAGATACGCAGTATTTT. It is translated as CASRRFLGTDTQYF.

This clonotype was counted between two and nine times. The genes are TRBV4-1 and TRBJ1-1; perhaps TRBD1 as D (5 bases). This CDR3 has 17 amino acids. The V and J ends lost 0 bases and 1 base respectively, with 15 bases between them. Looked up from germline, CDR1 is MGHRA and CDR2 is YSYEKL. The CDR3 DNA reads TGCGCCAGCAGCCAAGATGGGGTGGGGGTATGGAACACTGAAGCTTTCTTT. This sequence encodes CASSQDGVGVWNTEAFF.

This clonotype was seen ten or more times. The chain has TRBV27 and TRBJ1-6; D call uncertain. V was pared by 3 bases and J by 6 bases, with 12 bases between. This CDR3 is built from 15 residues. Germline CDR1 MNHEY, CDR2 SMNVEV (reference sequence). CDR3: CASSLSGSLNSPLHF. The CDR3, as DNA: TGTGCCAGCAGTTTGTCGGGGTCGCTTAATTCACCCCTCCACTTT.

This clonotype was counted once. The chain combines TRBV5-1 with TRBJ2-7, with TRBD2 as a possible D gene (6 bases). The CDR3 sequence is 17 residues long. The ends were cut back, 0 bases at V and 1 base at J, with 17 bases in the middle. Germline CDR1 reads SGHRS; CDR2 reads YFSETQ. The CDR3 loop reads CASSLDILARQSYEQYF. The CDR3 DNA reads TGCGCCAGCAGCTTGGATATACTAGCCCGACAATCCTACGAGCAGTACTTC.

This chain connects TRBV2 to TRBJ2-7, with 8 nucleotides matching TRBD2. This CDR3 has 13 amino acids. The V segment lost 11 bases and the J segment 4 bases; nucleotides outside the gene matches: 10. Germline V CDR1 and CDR2: SNHLY, FYNNEI. This chain's CDR3 is CAGNERGLYEQYF. In nucleotides, the CDR3 is TGTGCCGGCAATGAGCGGGGGTTGTACGAGCAGTACTTC.

The rearrangement joins TRBV9 to TRBJ1-1, with a tentative D call TRBD1 (6 bases). The CDR3 consists of 14 residues. Deletions cut 3 bases from V and 2 bases from J, with 11 bases between. Germline CDR1 is SGDLS and CDR2 is YYNGEE. CDR3 DNA sequence: TGTGCCAGCAGCGCCAGGGGTCTCAACACTGAAGCTTTCTTT. Residues: CASSARGLNTEAFF.

This clonotype showed up many times. DNA of the CDR3: TGTGCCAGCAGCCCCGAAGACAGGGTTCGGGAGACCCAGTACTTC. Amino acids: CASSPEDRVRETQYF. V and J are TRBV3-1 and TRBJ2-5; 7 bases fit TRBD1. Per germline, CDR1 LGHDT and CDR2 YNNKEL (reference sequence). The CDR3 runs 15 residues. The ends lost 4 bases at V and 5 bases at J; junction bases unmatched: 10.

In its sample, this clonotype was seen a few times. At one end the junction does not follow the germline gene, possibly because of a read error. V usage is TRBV28 and J usage is TRBJ2-7; D might be TRBD1 (6 bases). CDR1 and CDR2 from the germline V gene are MDHEN and SYDVKM. The CDR3 covers 14 residues. Here the CDR3 DNA reads TGTGCCGGCAGGGAACAGGGTGGTGGATACGAGCAGTGCTTC. Protein product: CAGREQGGGYEQCF.

This chain connects TRBV19 to TRBJ2-4, with D tentatively TRBD1 (6 bases). The V end was cut by 6 bases, the J end by 2 bases, with 17 bases between. Germline CDR1 LNHDA, CDR2 SQIVND (reference sequence). The CDR3 totals 16 residues. The CDR3 sequence is CASSEGTKRTKNIQYF. DNA of the CDR3: TGTGCCAGTAGCGAAGGGACAAAGAGGACCAAAAACATTCAGTACTTC.

This clonotype was counted many times. The chain couples TRBV30 to TRBJ2-3; no firm D call. The CDR3 consists of 15 residues. Per germline, CDR1 GTSNPN and CDR2 SVGIG (reference sequence). The V end lost 0 bases, the J end lost 1 base, and 11 bases lay between the germline ends. In nucleotides, the CDR3 is TGTGCCTGGAGTGTAGGGCTTCGGGGCACAGATACGCAGTATTTT. Amino acids: CAWSVGLRGTDTQYF.

The sample holds a few counts of this clonotype. The gene calls are TRBV6-1 and TRBJ2-5; TRBD2 aligns across 8 bases. There are 13 residues in the CDR3. Trimming took 10 bases from V and 1 from J; bases not matched to a gene: 5. Germline CDR1 is MNHNS and CDR2 is SASEGT. CDR3 protein: CATAGGLQETQYF. CDR3 nucleotides: TGTGCCACCGCGGGGGGCCTCCAAGAGACCCAGTACTTC.

V gene TRBV7-9 combines with J gene TRBJ2-3; D remains ambiguous. Germline lookup yields CDR1 SEHNR and CDR2 FQNEAQ (reference sequence). Trimming took off 0 bases at V and 4 bases at J, with 11 bases between the two ends. CDR3 length equals 15 residues. CDR3 in DNA: TGTGCCAGCAGCTTAGCGGACCCAATCGCAGATACGCAGTATTTT. It specifies CASSLADPIADTQYF.

The sample holds a few counts of this clonotype. The rearrangement links TRBV6-5 to TRBJ2-7; D is perhaps TRBD1 (6 bases). CDR3 length: 15 residues. Germline CDR1 reads MNHEY; CDR2 reads SVGAGI. V was clipped by 4 bases and J by 0 bases, with 13 bases between them. The CDR3 reads CASSFRDTLSYEQYF. The CDR3 nucleotides read TGTGCCAGCAGTTTCCGGGACACCCTCTCCTACGAGCAGTACTTC.

This clonotype was seen repeatedly, ten times or more. The V call is TRBV20-1, the J call TRBJ2-1; 10 positions agree with TRBD2. CDR1 DFQATT and CDR2 SNEGSKA come from the germline V gene (reference sequence). CDR3 length equals 14 residues. With V trimmed by 6 bases and J by 3 bases, 5 bases remained unmatched. The CDR3 DNA is TGCAGTGCCGACCTAGCGGGGGTCTACAATGAGCAGTTCTTC. It specifies CSADLAGVYNEQFF.

This clonotype was seen at least ten times. The chain employs TRBV27 and TRBJ1-1, with D unclear. V lost 5 bases and J 4 bases, leaving 17 bases between the germline ends. The length of the CDR3 is 15 residues. CDR1 MNHEY and CDR2 SMNVEV come from the germline V gene (reference sequence). CDR3: CASSQRRVAGTEAFF. The CDR3 DNA reads TGTGCCAGCAGTCAGAGGCGGGTTGCGGGCACTGAAGCTTTCTTT.

This clonotype showed up many times. This chain joins TRBV28 and TRBJ1-1; D not certain. CDR1 and CDR2 from the germline V gene are MDHEN and SYDVKM. V lost 5 bases and J lost 1, with 17 bases in between. CDR3 length: 16 amino acids. Here the CDR3 DNA reads TGTGCCAGCAGTGAGGAATTCCCGCCTCGGAACACTGAAGCTTTCTTT. This sequence encodes CASSEEFPPRNTEAFF. Full variable domain (missing parts from reference TRBV28 and TRBJ1-1): DVKVTQSSRYLVKRTGEKVFLECVQDMDHENMFWYRQDPGLGLRLIYFSYDVKMKEKGDIPEGYSVSREKKERFSLILESASTNQTSMYLCASSEEFPPRNTEAFFGQGTRLTVV.